Below are 21 T cell receptor beta chains sequenced from a single sample in a study of T cell changes during pregnancy in multiple sclerosis. Clones were read by immunoSEQ multiplex PCR, and TCRdb kept only the in-frame ones, dropping some. The sample holds 75,000 to 95,000 clones, about 94% seen once. Sequencing was performed on CD4+ T cells from peripheral blood mononuclear cells, taken after pregnancy. Every receptor here comes from a female donor with multiple sclerosis, enrolled in a pregnancy study.

The chain joins TRBV11-3 to TRBJ2-7; perhaps TRBD2 as D (6 bases). The CDR3 extends over 13 amino acids. The V end lost 5 bases, the J end lost 7 bases, and 15 bases lay between the germline ends. Germline CDR1 is SGHNT and CDR2 is YENEEA. The CDR3 is CASSILRGGEQYF. The CDR3, as DNA: TGTGCCAGCAGCATACTAAGGGGAGGAGAGCAGTACTTC.

The chain combines TRBV19 with TRBJ2-3; possibly TRBD1 for D (5 bases). V shed 5 bases and J shed 3 bases, with 21 bases lying between them. The CDR3 totals 17 residues. Germline CDR1 and CDR2: LNHDA and SQIVND (reference sequence). CDR3 amino acids: CASSPEGHYEVTDTQYF. The CDR3 DNA reads as TGTGCCAGTAGTCCCGAAGGACACTATGAAGTGACAGATACGCAGTATTTT.

The chain employs TRBV11-2 and TRBJ2-5; 9 nucleotides match TRBD2. CDR3 size: 16 residues. Looked up from germline, CDR1 is SGHAT and CDR2 is FQNNGV. Unmatched junction bases numbered 9, after V lost 2 bases and J lost 5 bases. CDR3 region: CASSLSWREGSETQYF. The CDR3 DNA sequence: TGTGCCAGCAGCTTAAGTTGGCGGGAGGGCTCGGAGACCCAGTACTTC.

The genes are TRBV6-5 and TRBJ2-7, with TRBD1 as a possible D gene (5 bases). The germline V gene has CDR1 MNHEY and CDR2 SVGAGI. The CDR3 contains 12 residues. V lost 6 bases and J lost 7, with 13 bases in between. CDR3 bases: TGTGCCAGCAGCCTACCGCAGGGTGAGCAGTACTTC. Encoded protein: CASSLPQGEQYF.

This clone has more than one count but fewer than ten. The chain joins TRBV4-1 to TRBJ1-1; D is possibly TRBD1 (5 bases). In germline, CDR1 is MGHRA, CDR2 YSYEKL. Deletions cut 1 base from V and 3 bases from J, with 9 bases between. The CDR3 runs to 14 residues. This CDR3 reads CASSQGDRDTEAFF. Here the CDR3 DNA reads TGCGCCAGCAGCCAAGGCGACAGAGACACTGAAGCTTTCTTT.

This chain links TRBV28 with TRBJ1-1, with D possibly matching TRBD1 (5 bases). Germline V lookup: CDR1 MDHEN, CDR2 SYDVKM. CDR3 length: 12 residues. V dropped 11 bases and J dropped 11 bases, with 21 bases sitting between them. CDR3 DNA sequence: TGTGCCTGTACTGGGGGGGTTTCGGGGGCTTTCTTT. It is translated as CACTGGVSGAFF. The full variable domain, completed using reference TRBV28 and TRBJ1-1, is DVKVTQSSRYLVKRTGEKVFLECVQDMDHENMFWYRQDPGLGLRLIYFSYDVKMKEKGDIPEGYSVSREKKERFSLILESASTNQTSMYLCACTGGVSGAFFGQGTRLTVV.

Of note for this clone: A read error may account for a junction end that differs from germline. The chain employs TRBV5-1 and TRBJ2-5; maybe TRBD1 (6 bases). The germline CDR1 and CDR2 sequences are SGHRS and YFSETQ. The CDR3 length is 13 residues. The CDR3 DNA reads TGCGCCAGCAGCTTGGCAGGGGACGGGCTACGGCACTTC. This gives the protein CASSLAGDGLRHF.

The chain has TRBV7-8 and TRBJ2-1; the D gene is possibly TRBD2 (7 bases). Germline V gives CDR1 SGHVS, CDR2 FQNEAQ. The CDR3 spans 13 residues. The V end lost 1 base, the J end lost 13 bases, and 14 bases lay between the germline ends. The CDR3 DNA follows: TGTGCCAGCAGCTTAGATGGGGGCGGGAGACAGTTCTTC. This translates into CASSLDGGGRQFF.

The chain couples TRBV29-1 to TRBJ2-5; D remains ambiguous. This CDR3 region has 15 residues. V lost 3 bases and J lost 4, with 18 bases in between. From germline, CDR1 is SQVTM and CDR2 ANQGSEA. CDR3 DNA: TGCAGCGTTGATGGCAAGGCGGTCCCTGGAGAGACCCAGTACTTC. Translating it yields CSVDGKAVPGETQYF.

J is TRBJ2-5 and V is TRBV10-3; TRBD1 aligns across 8 bases. Trimming took 5 bases from V and 2 from J; bases not matched to a gene: 4. Germline assignment: CDR1 ENHRY and CDR2 SYGVKD. CDR3 size: 14 residues. CDR3 residues: CAISFGTGQETQYF. The CDR3 nucleotides read TGTGCCATCAGTTTCGGGACAGGACAAGAGACCCAGTACTTC.

This chain uses TRBV19 with TRBJ2-2; tentatively, D is TRBD1 (6 bases). V gave up 5 bases and J gave up 3 bases, with 22 bases separating them. CDR3 length equals 18 residues. Germline CDR1 and CDR2: LNHDA and SQIVND (reference sequence). The CDR3 sequence is CASSATRGLQRDTGELFF. For the CDR3, the DNA is TGTGCCAGTAGTGCCACTAGGGGGTTGCAAAGGGACACCGGGGAGCTGTTTTTT.

The chain has TRBV19 and TRBJ2-7, with 9 bases matching TRBD2. The junction had 1 base not matched to a gene; V was cut back by 3 bases and J by 1 base. The CDR3 sequence is 14 residues long. CDR1 LNHDA and CDR2 SQIVND come from the germline V gene (reference sequence). For the CDR3, the DNA is TGTGCCAGTAGTATTAGCGGGAGTTCCTACGAGCAGTACTTC. Protein: CASSISGSSYEQYF.

The rearrangement uses TRBV14 and TRBJ2-3; 10 positions match TRBD2. The CDR3 is 14 residues long. V lost 6 bases, J lost 1 base, and 1 base stayed unmatched. Germline loops: CDR1 SGHDN, CDR2 FVKESK. The CDR3 spells CASSLAGGTDTQYF. In DNA, the CDR3 is TGTGCCAGCAGTCTAGCGGGAGGCACAGATACGCAGTATTTT. Together with reference TRBV14 and TRBJ2-3, the CDR3 gives the full variable domain: EAGVTQFPSHSVIEKGQTVTLRCDPISGHDNLYWYRRVMGKEIKFLLHFVKESKQDESGMPNNRFLAERTGGTYSTLKVQPAELEDSGVYFCASSLAGGTDTQYFGPGTRLTVL.

The genes are TRBV18 and TRBJ2-7; TRBD2 matches 10 bases. CDR3 length: 17 amino acids. Germline V gives CDR1 KGHSH, CDR2 LQKENI. V shed 0 bases, J shed 2 bases, and the junction held 7 bases outside the gene matches. Written as DNA, the CDR3 is TGTGCCAGCTCACCACCAATAGCGGGAGGTATAGCCTACGAGCAGTACTTC. It yields the protein CASSPPIAGGIAYEQYF.

This clone was seen just once. The chain combines TRBV28 with TRBJ2-1; weak D call: TRBD2 (6 bases). The germline CDR1 and CDR2 sequences are MDHEN and SYDVKM. The CDR3 is 14 residues long. V shed 9 bases and J shed 2 bases, with 14 bases lying between them. The CDR3 nucleotides read TGTGCCAGTCGTGGAGGGGCTACCTACAATGAGCAGTTCTTC. It encodes CASRGGATYNEQFF.

The rearrangement links TRBV28 to TRBJ1-5; a possible D gene is TRBD1 (5 bases). From germline, CDR1 is MDHEN and CDR2 SYDVKM. The V end was cut by 6 bases, the J end by 3 bases, with 9 bases between. This CDR3 region has 13 residues. In DNA, the CDR3 is TGTGCCAGCAGCGACAGATCCAATCAGCCCCAGCATTTT. Translated: CASSDRSNQPQHF. Drawing the rest from reference TRBV28 and TRBJ1-5, the complete variable domain is DVKVTQSSRYLVKRTGEKVFLECVQDMDHENMFWYRQDPGLGLRLIYFSYDVKMKEKGDIPEGYSVSREKKERFSLILESASTNQTSMYLCASSDRSNQPQHFGDGTRLSIL.

The chain's CDR3 is CASSAGHPTTGELFF. The CDR3 bases are TGTGCCAGCAGTGCAGGGCATCCCACCACCGGGGAGCTGTTTTTT. This chain links TRBV2 with TRBJ2-2; tentatively, D is TRBD1 (5 bases). Per the germline V gene, CDR1 is SNHLY and CDR2 is FYNNEI. V gave up 4 bases and J gave up 4 bases, with 13 bases separating them. The CDR3 covers 15 residues.

V and J are TRBV27 and TRBJ2-1, with TRBD2 identical over 9 bases. Per the germline V gene, CDR1 is MNHEY and CDR2 is SMNVEV (reference sequence). This CDR3 is 14 amino acids long. Germline trimming cut 6 bases from V and 3 bases from J; bases unmatched to any gene: 3. The DNA for the CDR3 is TGTGCCAGCAGAGGGACTAGCAGCTACAATGAGCAGTTCTTC. This encodes CASRGTSSYNEQFF.

The CDR3 nucleotides read TGTGCCAGCAGTACTAGCGGGAGGGCCCCCTACGAGCAGTACTTC. It is translated as CASSTSGRAPYEQYF. The J gene is TRBJ2-7, the V gene TRBV2; TRBD2 agrees at 13 bases. Germline V gene sequence: CDR1 SNHLY, CDR2 FYNNEI. J lost 2 bases, V lost 5 bases, and 3 bases had no gene match. The CDR3 totals 15 residues.

This chain joins TRBV5-5 and TRBJ2-7; no clear D. Germline V CDR1 and CDR2: SGHKS, YYEKEE (reference sequence). CDR3 size: 11 residues. Trimming left V 3 bases short and J 4 bases short, with 5 bases between. CDR3 in amino acids: CASSYYYEQYF. The CDR3 nucleotides read TGTGCCAGCAGCTATTATTACGAGCAGTACTTC.

The chain uses TRBV10-3 and TRBJ1-2; 7 nucleotides align to TRBD1. Germline V gives CDR1 ENHRY, CDR2 SYGVKD. With 9 bases clipped from V and 2 bases from J, the junction kept 15 bases outside the gene matches. The CDR3 is made up of 16 amino acids. CDR3: CAITNRWGQTNYGYTF. For the CDR3, the DNA is TGTGCCATTACCAACCGCTGGGGACAGACAAACTATGGCTACACCTTC.